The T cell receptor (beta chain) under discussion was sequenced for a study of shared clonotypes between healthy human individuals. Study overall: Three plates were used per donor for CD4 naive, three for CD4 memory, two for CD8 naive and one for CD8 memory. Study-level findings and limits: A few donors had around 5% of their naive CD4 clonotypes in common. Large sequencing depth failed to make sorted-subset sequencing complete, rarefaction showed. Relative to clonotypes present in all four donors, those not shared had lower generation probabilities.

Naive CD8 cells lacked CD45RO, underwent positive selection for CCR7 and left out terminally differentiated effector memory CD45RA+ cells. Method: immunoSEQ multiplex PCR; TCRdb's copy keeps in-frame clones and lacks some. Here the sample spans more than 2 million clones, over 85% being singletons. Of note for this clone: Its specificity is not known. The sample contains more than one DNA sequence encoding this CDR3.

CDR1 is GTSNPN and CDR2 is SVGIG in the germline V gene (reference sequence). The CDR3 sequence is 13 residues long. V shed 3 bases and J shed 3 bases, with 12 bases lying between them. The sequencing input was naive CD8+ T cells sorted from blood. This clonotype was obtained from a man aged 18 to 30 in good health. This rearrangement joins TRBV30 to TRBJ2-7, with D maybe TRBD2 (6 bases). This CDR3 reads CAWSWGDGYEQYF. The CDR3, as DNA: TGTGCCTGGAGCTGGGGGGATGGCTACGAGCAGTACTTC.